Below, one T cell receptor (beta chain) is given with its context. Its cognate antigen is unknown. This specimen belongs to a study of shared clonotypes between healthy human individuals. Overall study context: A couple of women and a few men aged 18 to 49 served as donors. Each donor contributed plates that comprised three CD4 naive, three CD4 memory, two CD8 naive and one CD8 memory.

Whole-study results and caveats: Represented genetic and exposure-history diversity was restricted by having few donors.

Every subset had its genomic DNA shared out evenly among several immunoSEQ plates. Method: immunoSEQ multiplex PCR; TCRdb's copy keeps in-frame clones and lacks some. The sample consists of roughly 890,000 clones, approximately 92% of them appearing once. With 6 bases removed from V and 3 bases from J, the gap between germline ends came to 12 bases. In germline, CDR1 is LNHDA, CDR2 SQIVND (reference sequence). The CDR3 has 13 amino acids. In the naive CD8 group, cells lacked CD45RO and were positively selected for CCR7, so terminally differentiated effector memory CD45RA+ cells were left out. The sequence was obtained from a man aged 25 to 40 in good health. This chain uses TRBV19 with TRBJ2-7, with D possibly being TRBD2 (5 bases). The sequencing input was naive CD8+ T cells sorted from blood. The CDR3: CASSYRTDYEQYF. For the CDR3, the DNA is TGTGCCAGTAGCTATCGGACTGACTACGAGCAGTACTTC.